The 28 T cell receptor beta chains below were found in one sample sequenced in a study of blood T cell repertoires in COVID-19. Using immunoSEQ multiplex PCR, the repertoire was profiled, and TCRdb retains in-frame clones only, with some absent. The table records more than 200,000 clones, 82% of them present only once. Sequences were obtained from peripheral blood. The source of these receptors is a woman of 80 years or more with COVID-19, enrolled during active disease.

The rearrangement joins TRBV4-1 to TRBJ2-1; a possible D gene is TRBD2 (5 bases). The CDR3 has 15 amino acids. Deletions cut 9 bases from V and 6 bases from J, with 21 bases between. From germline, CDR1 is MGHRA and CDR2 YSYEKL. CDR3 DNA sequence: TGCGCCAGTAGATCGGTCGGGATCGAGGGCAATGAGCAGTTCTTC. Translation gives CASRSVGIEGNEQFF.

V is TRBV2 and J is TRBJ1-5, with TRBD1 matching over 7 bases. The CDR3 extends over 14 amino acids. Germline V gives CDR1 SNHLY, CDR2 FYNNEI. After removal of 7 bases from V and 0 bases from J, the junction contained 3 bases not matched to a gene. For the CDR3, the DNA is TGTGCCAGCACGGGACAGATTAGCAATCAGCCCCAGCATTTT. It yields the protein CASTGQISNQPQHF.

The CDR3 spells CASSKTSGGRNEKLFF. The CDR3 DNA reads TGTGCCAGCAGTAAAACCTCAGGGGGTAGAAATGAAAAACTGTTTTTT. The chain employs TRBV27 and TRBJ1-4, with TRBD1 identical over 7 bases. Germline lookup yields CDR1 MNHEY and CDR2 SMNVEV (reference sequence). This CDR3 is 16 amino acids long. J gave up 5 bases and V 5 bases, and 11 bases lay outside the gene matches.

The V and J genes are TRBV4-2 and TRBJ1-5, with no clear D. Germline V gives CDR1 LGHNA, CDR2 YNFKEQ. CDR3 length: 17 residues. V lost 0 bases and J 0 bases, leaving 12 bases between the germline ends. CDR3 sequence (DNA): TGTGCCAGCAGCCAAGAGGGAGACGGATATAGCAATCAGCCCCAGCATTTT. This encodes CASSQEGDGYSNQPQHF.

CDR3 nucleotide sequence: TGCGCCAGCAGCTTGGCCGGGACAGTGCAAGCGGGCCGCACAGATACGCAGTATTTT. Translated: CASSLAGTVQAGRTDTQYF. This chain connects TRBV5-1 to TRBJ2-3; possible D gene TRBD1, 7 bases. Germline V gives CDR1 SGHRS, CDR2 YFSETQ. This CDR3 is built from 19 residues. Trimming took 0 bases from V and 1 from J, leaving 21 bases between them.

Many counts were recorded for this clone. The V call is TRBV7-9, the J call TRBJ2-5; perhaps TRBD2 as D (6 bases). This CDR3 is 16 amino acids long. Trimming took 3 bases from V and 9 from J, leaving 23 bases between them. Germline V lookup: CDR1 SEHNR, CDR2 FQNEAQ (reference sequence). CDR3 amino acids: CASSLGGSQYPTAQYF. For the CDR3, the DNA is TGTGCCAGCAGCTTGGGGGGATCCCAGTATCCGACTGCCCAGTACTTC.

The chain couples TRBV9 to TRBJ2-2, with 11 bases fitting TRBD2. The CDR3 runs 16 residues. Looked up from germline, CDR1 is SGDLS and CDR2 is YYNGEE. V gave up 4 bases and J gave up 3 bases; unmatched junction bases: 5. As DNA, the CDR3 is TGTGCCAGCAGCTCCCTAGCGGGGGGCCACACCGGGGAGCTGTTTTTT. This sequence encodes CASSSLAGGHTGELFF.

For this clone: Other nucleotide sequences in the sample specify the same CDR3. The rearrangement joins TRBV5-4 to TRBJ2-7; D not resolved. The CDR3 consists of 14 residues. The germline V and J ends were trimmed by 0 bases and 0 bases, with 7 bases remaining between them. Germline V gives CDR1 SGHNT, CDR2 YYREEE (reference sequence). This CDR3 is CASSLGGSSYEQYF. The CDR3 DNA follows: TGTGCCAGCAGCTTGGGAGGCAGCTCCTACGAGCAGTACTTC.

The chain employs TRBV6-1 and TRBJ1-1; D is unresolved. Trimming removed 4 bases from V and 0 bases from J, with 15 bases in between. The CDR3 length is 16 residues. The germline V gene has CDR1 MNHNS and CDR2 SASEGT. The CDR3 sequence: CASSARGRYMNTEAFF. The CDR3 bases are TGTGCCAGCAGTGCTCGAGGGAGGTACATGAACACTGAAGCTTTCTTT.

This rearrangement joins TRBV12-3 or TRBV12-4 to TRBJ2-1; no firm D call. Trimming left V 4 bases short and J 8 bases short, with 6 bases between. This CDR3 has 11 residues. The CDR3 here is CASSSLYEQFF. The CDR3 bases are TGTGCCAGCAGTTCCCTATATGAGCAGTTCTTC.

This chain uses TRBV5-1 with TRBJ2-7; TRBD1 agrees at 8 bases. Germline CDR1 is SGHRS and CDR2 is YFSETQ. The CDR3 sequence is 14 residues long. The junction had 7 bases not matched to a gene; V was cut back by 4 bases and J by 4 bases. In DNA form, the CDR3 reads TGCGCCAGCAGCCTGCGGACAGGGTCTTACGAGCAGTACTTC. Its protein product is CASSLRTGSYEQYF.

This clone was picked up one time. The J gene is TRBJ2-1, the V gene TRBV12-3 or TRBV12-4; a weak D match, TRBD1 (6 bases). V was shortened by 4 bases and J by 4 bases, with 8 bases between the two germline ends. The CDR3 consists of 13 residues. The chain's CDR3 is CASSYRAYNEQFF. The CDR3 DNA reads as TGTGCCAGCAGTTACAGGGCTTACAATGAGCAGTTCTTC.

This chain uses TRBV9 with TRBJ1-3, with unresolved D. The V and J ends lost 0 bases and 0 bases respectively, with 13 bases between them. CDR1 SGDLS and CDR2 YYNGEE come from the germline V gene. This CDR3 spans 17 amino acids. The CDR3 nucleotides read TGTGCCAGCAGCGTAGTGGGCAGGCCCAACTCTGGAAACACCATATATTTT. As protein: CASSVVGRPNSGNTIYF.

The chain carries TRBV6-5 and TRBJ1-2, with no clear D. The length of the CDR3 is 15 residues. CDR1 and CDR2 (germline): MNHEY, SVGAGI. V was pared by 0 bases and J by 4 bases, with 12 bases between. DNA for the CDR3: TGTGCCAGCAGTTACTCATTTCAGGTTATCTATGGCTACACCTTC. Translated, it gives CASSYSFQVIYGYTF.

The CDR3 sequence: CASGITGENQPQHF. The CDR3 DNA reads TGTGCCAGCGGCATTACGGGGGAGAATCAGCCCCAGCATTTT. The genes are TRBV28 and TRBJ1-5; a possible D gene is TRBD1 (5 bases). The V gene lost 8 bases and the J gene lost 4 bases, with 15 bases spanning the gap. The CDR3 has 14 residues. Germline CDR1 MDHEN, CDR2 SYDVKM.

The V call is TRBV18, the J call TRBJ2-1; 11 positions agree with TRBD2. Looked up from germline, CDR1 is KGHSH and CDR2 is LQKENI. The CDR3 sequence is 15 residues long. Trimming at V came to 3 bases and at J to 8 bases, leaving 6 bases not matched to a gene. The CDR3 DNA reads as TGTGCCAGCTCACCGCGCCTAGCGGGAGGCGATGAGCAGTTCTTC. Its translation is CASSPRLAGGDEQFF.

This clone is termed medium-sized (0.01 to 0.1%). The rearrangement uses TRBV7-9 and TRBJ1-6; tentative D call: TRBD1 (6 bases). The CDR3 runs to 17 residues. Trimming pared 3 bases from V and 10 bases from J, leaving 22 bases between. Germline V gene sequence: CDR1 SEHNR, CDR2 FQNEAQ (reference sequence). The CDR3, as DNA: TGTGCCAGCAGCTTCCACGAGTGGGGGGGCGCCGGGTCACCCCTCCACTTT. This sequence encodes CASSFHEWGGAGSPLHF. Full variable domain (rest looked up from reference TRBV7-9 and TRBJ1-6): DTGVSQNPRHKITKRGQNVTFRCDPISEHNRLYWYRQTLGQGPEFLTYFQNEAQLEKSRLLSDRFSAERPKGSFSTLEIQRTEQGDSAMYLCASSFHEWGGAGSPLHFGNGTRLTVT.

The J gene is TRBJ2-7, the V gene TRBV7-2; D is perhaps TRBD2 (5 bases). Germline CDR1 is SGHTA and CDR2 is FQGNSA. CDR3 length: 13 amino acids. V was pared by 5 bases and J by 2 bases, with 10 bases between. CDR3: CASSPRGTYEQYF. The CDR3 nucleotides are TGTGCCAGCAGCCCTCGAGGGACCTACGAGCAGTACTTC. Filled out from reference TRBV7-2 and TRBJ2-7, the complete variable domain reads GAGVSQSPSNKVTEKGKDVELRCDPISGHTALYWYRQSLGQGLEFLIYFQGNSAPDKSGLPSDRFSAERTGGSVSTLTIQRTQQEDSAVYLCASSPRGTYEQYFGPGTRLTVT.

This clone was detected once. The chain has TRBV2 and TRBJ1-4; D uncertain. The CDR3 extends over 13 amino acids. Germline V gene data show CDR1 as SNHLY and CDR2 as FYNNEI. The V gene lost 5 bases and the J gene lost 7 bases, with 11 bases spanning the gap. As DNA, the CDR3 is TGTGCCAGCAGTAAGGGTGGGAGTGAAAAACTGTTTTTT. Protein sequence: CASSKGGSEKLFF.

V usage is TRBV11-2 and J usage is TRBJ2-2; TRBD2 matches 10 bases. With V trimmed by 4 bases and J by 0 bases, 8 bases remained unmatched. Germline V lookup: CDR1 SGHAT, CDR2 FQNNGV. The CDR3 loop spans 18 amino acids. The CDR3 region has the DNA TGTGCCAGCAGCTCGCCGACTAGCGGGCCTCCGAACACCGGGGAGCTGTTTTTT. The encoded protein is CASSSPTSGPPNTGELFF.

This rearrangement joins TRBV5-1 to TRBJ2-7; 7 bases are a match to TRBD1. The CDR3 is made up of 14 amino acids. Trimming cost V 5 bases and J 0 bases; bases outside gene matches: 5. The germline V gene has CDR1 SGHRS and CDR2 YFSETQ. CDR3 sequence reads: CASSEGASSYEQYF. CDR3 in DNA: TGCGCCAGCAGTGAGGGGGCAAGCTCCTACGAGCAGTACTTC.

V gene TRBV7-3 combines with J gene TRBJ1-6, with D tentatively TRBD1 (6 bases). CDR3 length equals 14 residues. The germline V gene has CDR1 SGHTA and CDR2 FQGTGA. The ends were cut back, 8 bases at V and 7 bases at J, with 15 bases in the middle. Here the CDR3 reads CASALGGRNSPLHF. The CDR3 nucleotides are TGTGCCAGCGCCTTGGGGGGGCGGAATTCACCCCTCCACTTT.

The CDR3 sequence is CASSPGTGGAQYF. The CDR3 DNA sequence: TGTGCCAGCAGCCCCGGGACAGGGGGGGCCCAGTACTTC. The chain employs TRBV11-3 and TRBJ2-5, with 11 nucleotides matching TRBD1. CDR3 size: 13 residues. In germline, CDR1 is SGHNT, CDR2 YENEEA. V lost 5 bases, J lost 9 bases, and 5 bases stayed unmatched. Variable domain in full (rest from reference TRBV11-3 and TRBJ2-5): EAGVVQSPRYKIIEKKQPVAFWCNPISGHNTLYWYLQNLGQGPELLIRYENEEAVDDSQLPKDRFSAERLKGVDSTLKIQPAELGDSAVYLCASSPGTGGAQYFGPGTRLLVL.

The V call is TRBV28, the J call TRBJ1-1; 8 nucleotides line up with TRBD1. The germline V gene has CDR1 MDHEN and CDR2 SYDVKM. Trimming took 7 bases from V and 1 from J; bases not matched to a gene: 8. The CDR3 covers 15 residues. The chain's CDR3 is CASTRPGGPNTEAFF. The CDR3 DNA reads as TGTGCCAGCACCCGGCCAGGGGGCCCGAACACTGAAGCTTTCTTT. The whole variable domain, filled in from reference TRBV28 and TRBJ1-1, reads DVKVTQSSRYLVKRTGEKVFLECVQDMDHENMFWYRQDPGLGLRLIYFSYDVKMKEKGDIPEGYSVSREKKERFSLILESASTNQTSMYLCASTRPGGPNTEAFFGQGTRLTVV.

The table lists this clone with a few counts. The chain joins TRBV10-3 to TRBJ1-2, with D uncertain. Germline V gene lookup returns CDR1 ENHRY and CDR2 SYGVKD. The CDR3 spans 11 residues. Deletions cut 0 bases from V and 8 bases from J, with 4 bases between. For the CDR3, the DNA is TGTGCCATCAGTGAGTCGTCAGGCTACACCTTC. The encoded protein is CAISESSGYTF.

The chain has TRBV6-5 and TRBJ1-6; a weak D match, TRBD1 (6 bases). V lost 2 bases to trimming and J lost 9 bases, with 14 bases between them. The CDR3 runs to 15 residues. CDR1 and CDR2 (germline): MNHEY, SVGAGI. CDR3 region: CASSYATGRTSPLHF. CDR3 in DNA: TGTGCCAGCAGTTACGCGACAGGAAGAACTTCACCCCTCCACTTT.

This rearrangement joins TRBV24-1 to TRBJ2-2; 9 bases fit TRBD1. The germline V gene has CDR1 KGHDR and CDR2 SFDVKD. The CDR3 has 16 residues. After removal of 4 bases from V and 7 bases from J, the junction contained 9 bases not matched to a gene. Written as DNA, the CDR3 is TGTGCCACCAGTGACCCTGGGACAGGGTCAAGCGGGGAGCTGTTTTTT. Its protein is CATSDPGTGSSGELFF.

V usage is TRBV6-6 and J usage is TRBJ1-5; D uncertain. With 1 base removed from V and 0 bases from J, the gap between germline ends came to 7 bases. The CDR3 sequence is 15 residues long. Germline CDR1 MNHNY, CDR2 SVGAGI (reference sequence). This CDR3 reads CASSYWATSNQPQHF. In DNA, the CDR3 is TGTGCCAGCAGTTACTGGGCCACTAGCAATCAGCCCCAGCATTTT.